What follows are 25 T cell receptor beta chains derived from one specimen sequenced in a study of blood T cells in healthy people across ages. Together with a sample-barcoded 5' primer, a J-beta primer mix was included in a second PCR lasting about 6 to 11 cycles. TCRdb analysed the 5' RACE reads with MiXCR anew, one entry per CDR3 protein. Of some 1.5 million distinct CDR3 sequences listed, approximately 28% are singletons. Source material: blood. These receptors came from a woman aged 25 to 39 in good health.

J is TRBJ1-1 and V is TRBV5-1; 9 nucleotides align to TRBD1. CDR1 is SGHRS and CDR2 is YFSETQ in the germline V gene. The CDR3 is made up of 16 amino acids. V lost 4 bases and J lost 1; bases outside the gene matches: 8. CDR3 sequence: CASSPGQGFPNTEAFF. The CDR3 bases are TGCGCCAGCAGCCCGGGACAGGGTTTTCCGAACACTGAAGCTTTCTTT.

This clonotype was detected ten times or more. The chain uses TRBV20-1 and TRBJ2-3, with TRBD2 matching over 7 bases. Germline CDR1 reads DFQATT; CDR2 reads SNEGSKA (reference sequence). This CDR3 comprises 13 residues. With 4 bases clipped from V and 1 base from J, the junction kept 2 bases outside the gene matches. CDR3 in amino acids: CSATRGGTDTQYF. CDR3 sequence (DNA): TGCAGTGCTACCCGGGGGGGCACAGATACGCAGTATTTT.

The chain employs TRBV20-1 and TRBJ2-1, with 8 bases that match TRBD2. The V and J ends lost 5 bases and 6 bases, in that order; junction bases with no gene match: 12. CDR3 length: 15 amino acids. Germline V gene data show CDR1 as DFQATT and CDR2 as SNEGSKA (reference sequence). DNA of the CDR3: TGCAGTGCTCCGACCGGGACTAGAGTCACCAATGAGCAGTTCTTC. As protein: CSAPTGTRVTNEQFF.

The chain recombines TRBV14 with TRBJ2-7, with no clear D. The V end lost 3 bases, the J end lost 3 bases, and 6 bases lay between the germline ends. The CDR3 sequence is 12 residues long. CDR1 is SGHDN and CDR2 is FVKESK in the germline V gene. DNA of the CDR3: TGTGCCAGCAGCCACCACAGCTACGAGCAGTACTTC. As protein: CASSHHSYEQYF.

This clonotype was picked up a small number of times. This sequence joins TRBV7-9 and TRBJ2-3; 8 bases match TRBD2. This CDR3 has 17 amino acids. From germline, CDR1 is SEHNR and CDR2 FQNEAQ (reference sequence). The V gene end was trimmed by 7 bases and the J gene end by 2 bases; junction bases not matched to a gene: 14. The CDR3 nucleotides are TGTGCCAGCACCCAGCGGGTTAGCGGGGACCTCACAGATACGCAGTATTTT. This gives the protein CASTQRVSGDLTDTQYF.

This clonotype has a handful of counts. The CDR3 nucleotides are TGTGCCAGCAGCCTGGACAGTCTAAACACCGGGGAGCTGTTTTTT. Amino acids: CASSLDSLNTGELFF. This sequence joins TRBV28 and TRBJ2-2, with a tentative D call TRBD1 (6 bases). Germline CDR1 is MDHEN and CDR2 is SYDVKM. Trimming removed 6 bases from V and 2 bases from J, with 13 bases in between. This CDR3 comprises 15 residues.

V gene TRBV24-1 combines with J gene TRBJ1-2, with 9 bases identical to TRBD1. Germline V CDR1 and CDR2: KGHDR, SFDVKD. The length of the CDR3 is 14 residues. V gave up 2 bases and J gave up 8 bases; unmatched junction bases: 5. The CDR3 spells CATSDWGQGNGYTF. The DNA for the CDR3 is TGTGCCACCAGTGATTGGGGACAGGGAAACGGCTACACCTTC.

The chain combines TRBV6-6 with TRBJ2-3, with D perhaps given as TRBD1 or TRBD2 (6 bases each). V gave up 0 bases and J gave up 2 bases, with 9 bases separating them. Germline V CDR1 and CDR2: MNHNY, SVGAGI (reference sequence). There are 15 residues in the CDR3. The CDR3, as DNA: TGTGCCAGCAGTTACTCGAGGGGGGACACAGATACGCAGTATTTT. Translation gives CASSYSRGDTDTQYF.

This clonotype showed up many times. An end of the junction does not agree with germline; a read error may underlie this. CDR3 in amino acids: CASSSGTGNYEQYF. DNA of the CDR3: TGCGCCAGCAGCTCCGGGACAGGAAACTACGAGCAGTACTTC. The chain links TRBV7-6 to TRBJ2-7; 8 bases align to TRBD1. CDR1 is SGHVS, CDR2 FNYEAQ, per germline. The CDR3 contains 14 residues.

This clonotype was seen more than once but under ten times. This rearrangement joins TRBV20-1 to TRBJ2-7; TRBD2 is a possible D gene (5 bases). V was pared by 3 bases and J by 2 bases, with 14 bases between. The germline gives CDR1 DFQATT, CDR2 SNEGSKA (reference sequence). There are 14 residues in the CDR3. The CDR3 here is CSASRSGNTYEQYF. In nucleotides, the CDR3 is TGCAGTGCTAGTAGGAGCGGCAACACCTACGAGCAGTACTTC.

V usage is TRBV20-1 and J usage is TRBJ2-3; 8 positions agree with TRBD1. Per the germline V gene, CDR1 is DFQATT and CDR2 is SNEGSKA (reference sequence). J gave up 9 bases and V 6 bases, and 8 bases lay outside the gene matches. CDR3 size: 12 residues. Written as DNA, the CDR3 is TGCAGTGCCCAGACAGGGGAGAACACGCAGTATTTT. Amino acid sequence: CSAQTGENTQYF.

In this sample, this clonotype turned up a few times. This chain joins TRBV27 and TRBJ2-7; perhaps TRBD2 as D (6 bases). The CDR3 totals 15 residues. Germline V gene data show CDR1 as MNHEY and CDR2 as SMNVEV (reference sequence). V lost 0 bases to trimming and J lost 7 bases, with 16 bases between them. The DNA for the CDR3 is TGTGCCAGCAGTTTATCGAGGGAGGCTTATGTTGAGCAGTACTTC. It encodes CASSLSREAYVEQYF.

This chain joins TRBV6-2 or TRBV6-3 and TRBJ1-5; D unresolved. Deletions cut 6 bases from V and 6 bases from J, with 9 bases between. The CDR3 consists of 12 residues. Germline V gene sequence: CDR1 MNHEY, CDR2 SVGEGT. The CDR3 DNA sequence: TGTGCCAGCAGCTTCCCGCCTCAGCCCCAGCATTTT. Amino acids: CASSFPPQPQHF.

There are many counts of this clonotype. The chain couples TRBV9 to TRBJ2-1, with D perhaps TRBD2 (6 bases). CDR3 size: 14 residues. The V gene's germline CDR1 is SGDLS and CDR2 YYNGEE. V was clipped by 2 bases and J by 8 bases, with 14 bases between them. The CDR3 protein is CASSVGGTWDEQFF. For the CDR3, the DNA is TGTGCCAGCAGCGTTGGCGGGACCTGGGATGAGCAGTTCTTC.

The chain employs TRBV29-1 and TRBJ1-1; D is uncertain. In germline, CDR1 is SQVTM, CDR2 ANQGSEA. This CDR3 comprises 14 residues. The V and J ends lost 4 bases and 2 bases respectively, with 14 bases between them. The CDR3 reads CSVVLIAVNTEAFF. The DNA for the CDR3 is TGCAGCGTTGTTCTGATAGCGGTAAACACTGAAGCTTTCTTT.

J is TRBJ2-4 and V is TRBV20-1; 7 nucleotides match TRBD2. The DNA matches TRBJ2-7 better at its end, which makes the J call doubtful. Germline-derived CDR1 and CDR2 are DFQATT and SNEGSKA (reference sequence). This CDR3 has 15 residues. CDR3 residues: CSARDPAGTYYEQYF. The CDR3 DNA sequence: TGCAGTGCTAGAGATCCAGCGGGAACTTACTACGAGCAGTACTTC.

This clonotype has only a few counts. This chain links TRBV10-2 with TRBJ1-2, with no clear D. The CDR3 has 16 amino acids. CDR1 is WSHSY, CDR2 SAAADI, per germline. The germline V and J ends were trimmed by 2 bases and 0 bases, with 13 bases remaining between them. The CDR3 loop is CASSEERWGPNYGYTF. Here the CDR3 DNA reads TGCGCCAGCAGTGAGGAAAGGTGGGGTCCTAACTATGGCTACACCTTC.

This clonotype was recorded at least ten times. CDR3 sequence: CSARIVWGNEQFF. CDR3 DNA: TGCAGTGCTAGAATCGTTTGGGGGAATGAGCAGTTCTTC. The V call is TRBV20-1, the J call TRBJ2-1; D may be TRBD1 or TRBD2 (5 bases each). Germline V gene sequence: CDR1 DFQATT, CDR2 SNEGSKA (reference sequence). The CDR3 sequence is 13 residues long. The germline V and J ends were trimmed by 2 bases and 7 bases, with 12 bases remaining between them.

This clonotype was seen a few times. The rearrangement links TRBV7-2 to TRBJ2-1, with D hard to call. The germline CDR1 and CDR2 sequences are SGHTA and FQGNSA. CDR3 size: 15 residues. Trimming left V 6 bases short and J 4 bases short, with 16 bases between. CDR3 sequence (DNA): TGTGCCAGCAGGCAGACCGGGTCGACTTACAATGAGCAGTTCTTC. It is translated as CASRQTGSTYNEQFF.

This clonotype was observed a few times. The V call is TRBV4-1, the J call TRBJ2-5; D may correspond to TRBD1 or TRBD2 (5 bases each). This CDR3 is 15 amino acids long. V was clipped by 4 bases and J by 3 bases, with 15 bases between them. In germline, CDR1 is MGHRA, CDR2 YSYEKL. In nucleotides, the CDR3 is TGCGCCAGCAGCCTCCTGAGGGGAGAGAAAGAGACCCAGTACTTC. Residues: CASSLLRGEKETQYF.

V and J are TRBV5-1 and TRBJ2-7; D not resolved. Trimming pared 0 bases from V and 4 bases from J, leaving 11 bases between. CDR1 and CDR2 from the germline V gene are SGHRS and YFSETQ. The length of the CDR3 is 14 residues. The DNA of the CDR3 is TGCGCCAGCAGCTTGGGTCCGGACGGGTACGAGCAGTACTTC. Its translation: CASSLGPDGYEQYF. The variable domain in full, completed from reference TRBV5-1 and TRBJ2-7, reads KAGVTQTPRYLIKTRGQQVTLSCSPISGHRSVSWYQQTPGQGLQFLFEYFSETQRNKGNFPGRFSGRQFSNSRSEMNVSTLELGDSALYLCASSLGPDGYEQYFGPGTRLTVT.

This clonotype was picked up a small number of times. The CDR3 nucleotides read TGTGCCAGCAGTTACGGCCGCGCGGGGAACCCCCAGCATTTT. This gives the protein CASSYGRAGNPQHF. The chain joins TRBV6-5 to TRBJ1-5; D gene ambiguous. This CDR3 comprises 14 residues. Germline V gene lookup returns CDR1 MNHEY and CDR2 SVGAGI. V lost 2 bases and J 10 bases, leaving 15 bases between the germline ends.

Only a few counts were recorded for this clonotype. V and J are TRBV5-1 and TRBJ1-4; 10 bases agree with TRBD1. J lost 7 bases, V lost 0 bases, and 0 bases had no gene match. Germline V CDR1 and CDR2: SGHRS, YFSETQ. This CDR3 has 14 residues. DNA of the CDR3: TGCGCCAGCAGCTTGGGGGACAGGGGTGAAAAACTGTTTTTT. This translates into CASSLGDRGEKLFF.

This clonotype was counted at least ten times. The genes are TRBV4-1 and TRBJ2-1; 8 nucleotides match TRBD1. Germline trimming cut 3 bases from V and 3 bases from J; bases unmatched to any gene: 13. This CDR3 comprises 18 residues. Germline V gives CDR1 MGHRA, CDR2 YSYEKL. The CDR3 loop is CASSHGVRGRHRYNEQFF. The CDR3 DNA is TGCGCCAGCAGCCACGGGGTCAGGGGGCGCCATCGCTACAATGAGCAGTTCTTC.

The CDR3 sequence is CASSRGTGADGEQYF. DNA of the CDR3: TGTGCCAGCAGCCGCGGGACAGGGGCGGATGGAGAGCAGTACTTC. This sequence joins TRBV7-9 and TRBJ2-7, with 10 bases matching TRBD1. V lost 5 bases, J lost 7 bases, and 11 bases stayed unmatched. The CDR3 loop spans 15 amino acids. Germline loops: CDR1 SEHNR, CDR2 FQNEAQ (reference sequence).